This TCR beta chain originates from a study of T cell responses to AZD1222 COVID-19 vaccine (dated by TCRdb to the early 2020s). Context from the whole study: AZD1222 recipients with second doses at about 4 weeks or about 12 weeks were pooled, because spike-specific TCR depth and breadth did not differ between schedules. A total of over 230 trial participants underwent TCR sequencing, of whom about 200 had received two doses of AZD1222 and some 25 had received two doses of the MenACWY control vaccine. Trial participants were enrolled by age into subgroups of 18-55, 56-69 and 70-plus years, and roughly 150, 30 and 60 TCR-sequenced participants, respectively, were included in these subgroups. Study-wide findings and limitations: Participants were mostly white British, with more females than males. The authors suggested clonal diversity may have been underestimated. No day 14 peak-response samples were available, so repertoires were characterized only after the peak T cell response. After two AZD1222 doses, both the breadth and the depth of spike-specific TCRs were significantly higher than at day 0 and than in MenACWY recipients. The vaccine-associated CD4 TCRs covered the entire spike protein, and the dominant responses fell in regions 160-218 and 743-854. Reportedly, almost half of the unique spike-specific TCRs recognized epitopes lying outside the regions that are mutated in the B.1.351 and B.1.1.7 variants. In the small 56-69-year group, the increase in depth fell short of significance, most likely because of low power. Conclusions about previously exposed vaccinees were limited because only six AZD1222 recipients were SARS-CoV-2 seropositive at baseline.

The CDR3 regions of human TCRbeta chains were analyzed by immunosequencing. The original methods were these. Repertoire TCRs were checked for matches against a reference library of SARS-CoV-2-specific TCRs that had been generated using the MIRA antigen-specificity platform. Breadth meant the fraction of unique TCRs that were SARS-CoV-2-associated, whereas depth meant the fraction of total T cells that were SARS-CoV-2-associated. Each spike-specific TCR was assigned to its reactive spike region and to a CD4 or CD8 class using the MIRA data. Log10-transformed breadth and depth values were compared by one-way ANOVA with Sidak's multiple comparisons tests. TCRdb holds this immuneACCESS table with in-frame rearrangements only. Some clones are missing; in checked studies, unresolved V genes explain under half, and the rest has no known cause. From that table come the V and J calls and clone size; the DNA was used to work out D and trimming. The sample yields 150,000 to 200,000 clones; over 75% were counted once. 2.5% to 3% of the sample is in the top ten clones.

As to this clone: It has no known antigen specificity. There are no base qualities to consult, and no much larger clone falls within one base.

Per the germline V gene, LGHNT is the CDR1 and FRNRAP is the CDR2. V is cut by 6 bases and J by 4 bases, and the space between the germline ends is 10 bases. The CDR3, cysteine through phenylalanine, is 12 amino acids long. CDR3 DNA only is kept here, 36 bases in frame from base 1. The time point label of this sample denotes: baseline before first vaccination. Vaccinee samples came from UK trials COV001 and COV002, including a single-blind randomized controlled phase 2/3 trial of AZD1222 (ChAdOx1 nCoV-19) in healthy adults. For TCRbeta chain sequencing, PBMC samples from trial participants were taken at day 0 and at day 28 after the second dose.

Recombination linked TRBV12-5 to TRBJ2-7; perhaps TRBD1 is the D gene, with 5 bases matching. The starting material was peripheral blood, obtained on day 0 of AZD1222 vaccination. This TCR was recovered from an adult in good health. The nucleotides are TGTGCTAGTGGCCGCCCAGGGTACGAGCAGTACTTC. This codes for CASGRPGYEQYF.